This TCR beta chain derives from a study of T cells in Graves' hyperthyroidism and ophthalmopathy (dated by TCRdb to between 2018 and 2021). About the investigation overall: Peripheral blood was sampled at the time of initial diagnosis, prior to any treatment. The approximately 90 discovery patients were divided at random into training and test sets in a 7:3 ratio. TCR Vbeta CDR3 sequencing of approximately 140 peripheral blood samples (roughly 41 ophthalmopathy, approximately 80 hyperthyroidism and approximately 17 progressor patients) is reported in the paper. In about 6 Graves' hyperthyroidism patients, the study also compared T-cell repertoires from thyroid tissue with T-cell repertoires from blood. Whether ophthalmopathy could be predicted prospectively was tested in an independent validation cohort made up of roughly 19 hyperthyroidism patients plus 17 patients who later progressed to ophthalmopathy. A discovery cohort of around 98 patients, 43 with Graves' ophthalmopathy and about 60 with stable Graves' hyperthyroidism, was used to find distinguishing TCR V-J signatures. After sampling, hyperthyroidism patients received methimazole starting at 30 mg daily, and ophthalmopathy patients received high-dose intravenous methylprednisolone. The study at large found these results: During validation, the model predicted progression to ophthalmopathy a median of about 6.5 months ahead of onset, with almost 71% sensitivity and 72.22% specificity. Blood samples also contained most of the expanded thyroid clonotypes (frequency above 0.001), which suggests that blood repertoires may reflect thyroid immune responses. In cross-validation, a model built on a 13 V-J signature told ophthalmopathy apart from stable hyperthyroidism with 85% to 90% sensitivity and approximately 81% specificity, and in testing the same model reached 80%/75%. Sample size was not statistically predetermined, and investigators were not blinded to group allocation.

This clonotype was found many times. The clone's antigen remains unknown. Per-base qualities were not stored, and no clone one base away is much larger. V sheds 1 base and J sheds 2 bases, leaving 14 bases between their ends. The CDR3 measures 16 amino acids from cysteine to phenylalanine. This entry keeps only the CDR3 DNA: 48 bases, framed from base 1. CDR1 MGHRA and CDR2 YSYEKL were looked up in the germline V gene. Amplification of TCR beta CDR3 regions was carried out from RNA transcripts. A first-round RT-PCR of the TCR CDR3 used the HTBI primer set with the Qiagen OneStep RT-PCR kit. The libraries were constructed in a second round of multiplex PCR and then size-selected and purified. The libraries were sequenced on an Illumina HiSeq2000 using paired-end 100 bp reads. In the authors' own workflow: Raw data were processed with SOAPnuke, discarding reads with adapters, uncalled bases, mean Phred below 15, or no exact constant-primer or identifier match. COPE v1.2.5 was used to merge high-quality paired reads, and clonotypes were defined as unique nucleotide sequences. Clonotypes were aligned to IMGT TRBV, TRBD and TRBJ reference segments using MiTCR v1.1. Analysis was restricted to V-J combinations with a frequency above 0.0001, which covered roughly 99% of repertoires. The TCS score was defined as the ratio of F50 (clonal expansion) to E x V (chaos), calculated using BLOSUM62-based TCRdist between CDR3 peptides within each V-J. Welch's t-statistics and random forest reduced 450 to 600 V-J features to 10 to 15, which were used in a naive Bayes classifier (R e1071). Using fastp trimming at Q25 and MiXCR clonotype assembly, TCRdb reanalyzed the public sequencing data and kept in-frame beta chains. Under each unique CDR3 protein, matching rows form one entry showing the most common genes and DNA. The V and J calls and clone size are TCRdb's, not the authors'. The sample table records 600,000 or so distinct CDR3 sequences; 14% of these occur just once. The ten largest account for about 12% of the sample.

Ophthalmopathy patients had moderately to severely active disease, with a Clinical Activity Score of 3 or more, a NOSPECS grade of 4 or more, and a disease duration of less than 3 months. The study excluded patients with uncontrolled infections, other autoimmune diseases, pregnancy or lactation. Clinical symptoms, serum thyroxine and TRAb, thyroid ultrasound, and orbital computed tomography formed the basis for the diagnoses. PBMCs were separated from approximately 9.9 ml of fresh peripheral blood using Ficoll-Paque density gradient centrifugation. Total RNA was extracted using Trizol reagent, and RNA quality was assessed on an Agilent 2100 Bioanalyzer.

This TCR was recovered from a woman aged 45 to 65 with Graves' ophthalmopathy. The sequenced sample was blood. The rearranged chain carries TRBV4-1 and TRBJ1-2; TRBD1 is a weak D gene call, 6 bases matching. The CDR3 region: CASSQAGTPFNYGYTF. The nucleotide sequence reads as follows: TGCGCCAGCAGCCAAGCCGGGACACCCTTCAACTATGGCTACACCTTC.